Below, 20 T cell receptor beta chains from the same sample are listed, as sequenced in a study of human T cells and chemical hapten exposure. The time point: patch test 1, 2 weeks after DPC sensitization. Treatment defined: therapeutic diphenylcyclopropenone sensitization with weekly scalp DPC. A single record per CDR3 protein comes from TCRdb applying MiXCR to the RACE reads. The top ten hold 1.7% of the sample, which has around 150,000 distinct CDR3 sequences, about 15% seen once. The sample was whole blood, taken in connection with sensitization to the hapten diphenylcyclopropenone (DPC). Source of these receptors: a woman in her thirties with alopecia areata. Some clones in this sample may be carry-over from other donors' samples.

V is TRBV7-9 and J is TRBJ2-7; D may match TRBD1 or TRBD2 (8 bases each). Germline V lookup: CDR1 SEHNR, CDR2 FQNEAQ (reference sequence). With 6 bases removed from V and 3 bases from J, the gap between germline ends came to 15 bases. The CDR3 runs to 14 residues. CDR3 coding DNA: TGTGCCAGCAGTCGGGAGGGACAGGTCTACGAGCAGTACTTC. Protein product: CASSREGQVYEQYF.

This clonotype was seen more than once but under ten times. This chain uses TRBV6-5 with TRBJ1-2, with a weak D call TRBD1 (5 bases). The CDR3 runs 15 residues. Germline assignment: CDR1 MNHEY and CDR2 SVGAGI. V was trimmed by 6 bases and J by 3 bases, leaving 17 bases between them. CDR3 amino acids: CASSPGWGSDYGYTF. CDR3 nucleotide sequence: TGTGCCAGCAGCCCCGGTTGGGGGAGCGACTATGGCTACACCTTC.

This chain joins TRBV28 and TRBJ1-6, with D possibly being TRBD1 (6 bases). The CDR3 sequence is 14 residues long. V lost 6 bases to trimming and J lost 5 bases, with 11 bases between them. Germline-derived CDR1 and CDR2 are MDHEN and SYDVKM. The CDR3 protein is CASSPGVDNSPLHF. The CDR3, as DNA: TGTGCCAGCAGCCCAGGGGTAGATAATTCACCCCTCCACTTT.

The DNA for the CDR3 is TGCAGTGCTGAGCCAGGGGGCACCCAGCCCCAGCATTTT. Translating gives CSAEPGGTQPQHF. The chain links TRBV20-1 to TRBJ1-5; 8 positions agree with TRBD1. With V trimmed by 5 bases and J by 7 bases, 7 bases remained unmatched. Germline-derived CDR1 and CDR2 are DFQATT and SNEGSKA (reference sequence). CDR3 length: 13 residues.

The CDR3 DNA reads as TGCAGCGTCCATGGACAGAGCTCCTACGAGCAGTACTTC. This codes for CSVHGQSSYEQYF. This chain joins TRBV29-1 and TRBJ2-7; D is perhaps TRBD1 (6 bases). Germline CDR1 is SQVTM and CDR2 is ANQGSEA. This CDR3 contains 13 residues. The ends were cut back, 6 bases at V and 0 bases at J, with 12 bases in the middle.

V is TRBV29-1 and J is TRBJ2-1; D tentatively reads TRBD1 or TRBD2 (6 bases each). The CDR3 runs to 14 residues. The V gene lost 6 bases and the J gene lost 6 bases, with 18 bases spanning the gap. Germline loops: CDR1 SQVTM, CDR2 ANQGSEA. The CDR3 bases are TGCAGCGTCTGTACAGGGAGGAAGGTCAATGAGCAGTTCTTC. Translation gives CSVCTGRKVNEQFF.

This CDR3 reads CASSLFSVRLSNQPQHF. CDR3 nucleotides: TGTGCCAGCAGTTTGTTTAGCGTGAGGCTGAGCAATCAGCCCCAGCATTTT. The chain has TRBV28 and TRBJ1-5; D gene unclear. The CDR3 is 17 residues long. Trimming pared 3 bases from V and 1 base from J, leaving 16 bases between. The germline gives CDR1 MDHEN, CDR2 SYDVKM.

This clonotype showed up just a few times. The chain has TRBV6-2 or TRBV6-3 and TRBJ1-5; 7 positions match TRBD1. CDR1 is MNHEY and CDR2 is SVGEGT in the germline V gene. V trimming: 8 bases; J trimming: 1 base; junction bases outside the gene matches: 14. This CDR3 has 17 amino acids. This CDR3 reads CASHAGLGQTSNQPQHF. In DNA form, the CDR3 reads TGTGCCAGCCATGCGGGGCTGGGACAGACAAGCAATCAGCCCCAGCATTTT.

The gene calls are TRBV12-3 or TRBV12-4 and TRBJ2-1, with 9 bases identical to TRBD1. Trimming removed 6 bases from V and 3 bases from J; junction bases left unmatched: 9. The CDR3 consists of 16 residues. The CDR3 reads CASSPEQGAYYNEQFF. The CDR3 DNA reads TGTGCCAGCAGCCCCGAACAGGGGGCTTACTACAATGAGCAGTTCTTC.

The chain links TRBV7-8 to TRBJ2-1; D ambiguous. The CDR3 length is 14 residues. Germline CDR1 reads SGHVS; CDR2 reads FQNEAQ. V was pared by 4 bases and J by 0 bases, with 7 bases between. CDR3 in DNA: TGTGCCAGCAGCTCTCCCAGCTCCTACAATGAGCAGTTCTTC. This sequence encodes CASSSPSSYNEQFF. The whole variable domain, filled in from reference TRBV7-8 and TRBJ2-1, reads GAGVSQSPRYKVAKRGQDVALRCDPISGHVSLFWYQQALGQGPEFLTYFQNEAQLDKSGLPSDRFFAERPEGSVSTLKIQRTQQEDSAVYLCASSSPSSYNEQFFGPGTRLTVL.

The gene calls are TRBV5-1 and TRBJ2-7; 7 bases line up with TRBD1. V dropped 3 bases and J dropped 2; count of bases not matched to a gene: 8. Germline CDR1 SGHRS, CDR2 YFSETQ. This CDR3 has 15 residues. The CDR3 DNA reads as TGCGCCAGCAGCTGGGCCGGGACAGTTACCTACGAGCAGTACTTC. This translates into CASSWAGTVTYEQYF.

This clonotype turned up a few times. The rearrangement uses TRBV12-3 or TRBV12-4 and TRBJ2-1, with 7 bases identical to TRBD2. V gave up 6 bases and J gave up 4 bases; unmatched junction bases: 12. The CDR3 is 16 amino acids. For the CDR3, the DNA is TGTGCCAGCAGCCGCGTTAAGGGAGGGCCTTACAATGAGCAGTTCTTC. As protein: CASSRVKGGPYNEQFF.

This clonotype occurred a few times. This CDR3 is CASSLGRHTEAFF. DNA of the CDR3: TGCGCCAGCAGCTTGGGCCGGCACACTGAAGCTTTCTTT. The rearrangement links TRBV5-1 to TRBJ1-1; D not certain. This CDR3 has 13 amino acids. V dropped 0 bases and J dropped 3 bases, with 6 bases sitting between them. Germline CDR1 SGHRS, CDR2 YFSETQ.

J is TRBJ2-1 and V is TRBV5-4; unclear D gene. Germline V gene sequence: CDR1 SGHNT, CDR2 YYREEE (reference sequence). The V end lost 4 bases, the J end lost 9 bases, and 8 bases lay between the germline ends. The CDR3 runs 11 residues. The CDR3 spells CASSRAAEQFF. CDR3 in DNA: TGTGCCAGCAGCCGTGCGGCTGAGCAGTTCTTC.

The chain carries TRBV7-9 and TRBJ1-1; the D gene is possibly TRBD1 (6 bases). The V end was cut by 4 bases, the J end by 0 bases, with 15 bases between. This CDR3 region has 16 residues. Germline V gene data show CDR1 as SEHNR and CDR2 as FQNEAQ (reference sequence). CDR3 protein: CASSSPEGGMNTEAFF. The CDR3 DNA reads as TGTGCCAGCAGCTCACCGGAGGGGGGGATGAACACTGAAGCTTTCTTT.

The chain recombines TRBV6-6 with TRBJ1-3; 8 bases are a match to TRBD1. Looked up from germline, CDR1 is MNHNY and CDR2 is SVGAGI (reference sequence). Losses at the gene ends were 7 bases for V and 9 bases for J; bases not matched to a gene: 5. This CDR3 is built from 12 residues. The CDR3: CASNRQGFTIYF. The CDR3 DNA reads TGTGCCAGCAATCGACAGGGGTTCACCATATATTTT.

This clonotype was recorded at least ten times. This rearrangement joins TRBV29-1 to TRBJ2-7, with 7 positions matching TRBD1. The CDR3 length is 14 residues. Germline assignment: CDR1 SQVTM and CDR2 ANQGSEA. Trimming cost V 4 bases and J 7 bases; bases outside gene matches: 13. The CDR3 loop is CSVGQGTAFEEQYF. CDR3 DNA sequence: TGCAGCGTTGGGCAGGGGACAGCGTTCGAGGAGCAGTACTTC.

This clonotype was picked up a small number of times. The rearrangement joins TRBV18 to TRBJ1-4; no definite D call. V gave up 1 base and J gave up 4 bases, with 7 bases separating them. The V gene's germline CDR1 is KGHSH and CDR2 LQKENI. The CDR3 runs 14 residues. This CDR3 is CASSPRPNNEKLFF. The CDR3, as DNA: TGTGCCAGCTCACCACGGCCGAATAATGAAAAACTGTTTTTT.

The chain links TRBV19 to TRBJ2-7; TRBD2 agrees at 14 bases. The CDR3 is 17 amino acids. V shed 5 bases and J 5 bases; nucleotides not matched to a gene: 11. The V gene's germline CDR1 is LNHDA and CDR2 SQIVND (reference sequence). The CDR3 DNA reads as TGTGCCAGTAGTCCCTGGACTAGCGGGAGGAGTTCCCACGAGCAGTACTTC. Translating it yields CASSPWTSGRSSHEQYF.

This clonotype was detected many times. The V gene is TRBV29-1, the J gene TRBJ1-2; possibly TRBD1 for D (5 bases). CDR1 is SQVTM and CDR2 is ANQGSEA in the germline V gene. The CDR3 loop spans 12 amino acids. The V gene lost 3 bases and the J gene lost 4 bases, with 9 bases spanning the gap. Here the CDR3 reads CSVEQGSYGYTF. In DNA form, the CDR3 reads TGCAGCGTTGAGCAGGGTAGCTATGGCTACACCTTC.